These 26 T cell receptor beta chains were all obtained from the same sample, sequenced in a study of a mutant IDH1 vaccine in newly diagnosed glioma. These TCRs are of unknown antigen specificity. The sample's time point: week 35, safety follow-up. With topical imiquimod, each dose of the vaccine consisted of 300 ug of mutant IDH1 20-mer peptide. TCRdb keeps only in-frame clones here, not all; method: immunoSEQ multiplex PCR. The sample lists 50,000 to 65,000 clones, about nine tenths occurring once. Sequencing was performed on PBMCs, taken from a glioma patient whose treatment included an IDH1 peptide vaccine. The receptors stem from a man in his forties or fifties with glioma.

V gene TRBV10-3 combines with J gene TRBJ2-7; TRBD1 might be the D (8 bases). Germline CDR1 and CDR2: ENHRY and SYGVKD. The CDR3 loop spans 14 amino acids. V was shortened by 7 bases and J by 4 bases, with 17 bases between the two germline ends. CDR3 in DNA: TGTGCCATCAAGAGCGGGACAGGTGATTACGAGCAGTACTTC. It encodes CAIKSGTGDYEQYF.

As DNA, the CDR3 is TGTGCCAGCAGTGAACAGGGGGCAGCCTACGAGCAGTACTTC. Encoded protein: CASSEQGAAYEQYF. The chain combines TRBV2 with TRBJ2-7; 8 nucleotides line up with TRBD1. Germline CDR1 is SNHLY and CDR2 is FYNNEI. The trim removed 2 bases at V and 2 bases at J, leaving 2 bases unmatched. CDR3 length equals 14 residues.

This clone was found once. This sequence joins TRBV9 and TRBJ1-1; 10 bases line up with TRBD1. Germline CDR1 SGDLS, CDR2 YYNGEE. This CDR3 contains 16 residues. The V and J ends lost 3 bases and 5 bases, in that order; junction bases with no gene match: 10. The CDR3 is CASSGSRTGGRTEAFF. The CDR3 nucleotides are TGTGCCAGCAGCGGATCGAGGACAGGGGGTCGAACTGAAGCTTTCTTT.

The CDR3 loop is CASSPGVVDEQYF. For the CDR3, the DNA is TGTGCCAGCTCACCAGGAGTAGTAGACGAGCAGTACTTC. The V call is TRBV18, the J call TRBJ2-7; D is undetermined. Germline V gene sequence: CDR1 KGHSH, CDR2 LQKENI. V was shortened by 2 bases and J by 5 bases, with 10 bases between the two germline ends. The CDR3 runs 13 residues.

The chain links TRBV6-5 to TRBJ1-5, with TRBD1 identical over 11 bases. The junction had 8 bases not matched to a gene; V was cut back by 6 bases and J by 7 bases. This CDR3 contains 15 residues. In germline, CDR1 is MNHEY, CDR2 SVGAGI. The CDR3 protein is CASRRTGGPGQPQHF. In DNA form, the CDR3 reads TGTGCCAGCAGGAGGACAGGGGGCCCTGGACAGCCCCAGCATTTT.

The chain couples TRBV18 to TRBJ1-1; the D is unclear. This CDR3 has 12 amino acids. Trimming removed 3 bases at V and 4 bases at J, with 6 bases between. Germline V lookup: CDR1 KGHSH, CDR2 LQKENI. The CDR3 spells CASSPEGTEAFF. The CDR3 DNA sequence: TGTGCCAGCTCACCTGAGGGCACTGAAGCTTTCTTT.

V is TRBV13 and J is TRBJ2-3; D uncertain. In germline, CDR1 is PRHDT, CDR2 FYEKMQ (reference sequence). V shed 1 base and J shed 5 bases, with 13 bases lying between them. The CDR3 covers 15 residues. The CDR3 nucleotides read TGTGCCAGCAGCTTAGTCGTGGGAATGGAAGATACGCAGTATTTT. Translating gives CASSLVVGMEDTQYF. Complete variable domain (other parts from reference TRBV13 and TRBJ2-3): AAGVIQSPRHLIKEKRETATLKCYPIPRHDTVYWYQQGPGQDPQFLISFYEKMQSDKGSIPDRFSAQQFSDYHSELNMSSLELGDSALYFCASSLVVGMEDTQYFGPGTRLTVL.

The chain couples TRBV19 to TRBJ1-5, with D uncertain. Trimming pared 1 base from V and 3 bases from J, leaving 10 bases between. The CDR3 consists of 15 residues. Per the germline V gene, CDR1 is LNHDA and CDR2 is SQIVND (reference sequence). The CDR3 protein is CASSIVWQDNQPQHF. The CDR3 DNA sequence: TGTGCCAGTAGTATAGTGTGGCAGGACAATCAGCCCCAGCATTTT.

The V gene is TRBV4-3, the J gene TRBJ1-3; D is unclear. Trimming took 2 bases from V and 2 from J, leaving 10 bases between them. The CDR3 loop spans 15 amino acids. CDR1 LGHNA and CDR2 YSLEER come from the germline V gene. The CDR3 protein is CASSQFMTAGNTIYF. CDR3 DNA sequence: TGCGCCAGCAGCCAATTTATGACTGCTGGAAACACCATATATTTT.

The CDR3 coding sequence is TGTGCCAGTAGTATAGATCGTCTCCTAGGGTACAATGAGCAGTTCTTC. Its translation: CASSIDRLLGYNEQFF. V and J are TRBV19 and TRBJ2-1; D ambiguous. Deletions cut 0 bases from V and 4 bases from J, with 13 bases between. CDR1 is LNHDA, CDR2 SQIVND, per germline (reference sequence). The CDR3 is made up of 16 amino acids.

The V and J genes are TRBV28 and TRBJ2-7; no firm D call. V gave up 2 bases and J gave up 0 bases, with 14 bases separating them. The CDR3 covers 16 residues. Germline CDR1 reads MDHEN; CDR2 reads SYDVKM. This chain's CDR3 is CASSLGGTLSSYEQYF. The DNA for the CDR3 is TGTGCCAGCAGTTTAGGCGGAACCCTTAGCTCCTACGAGCAGTACTTC.

The chain uses TRBV7-2 and TRBJ2-7, with D hard to call. V dropped 3 bases and J dropped 3 bases, with 9 bases sitting between them. CDR1 is SGHTA, CDR2 FQGNSA, per germline. CDR3 length equals 13 residues. Here the CDR3 DNA reads TGTGCCAGCAGCTTGGGCGGAAACTACGAGCAGTACTTC. The encoded protein is CASSLGGNYEQYF.

The chain joins TRBV5-1 to TRBJ1-5, with TRBD1 as a possible D gene (5 bases). Germline CDR1 and CDR2: SGHRS and YFSETQ. Between the trimmed V and J ends, which lost 0 bases and 6 bases, there was a span of 13 bases. CDR3 length equals 15 residues. In DNA form, the CDR3 reads TGCGCCAGCAGCTTGGGTTGGGGGTCGTCTCAGCCCCAGCATTTT. This gives the protein CASSLGWGSSQPQHF.

The chain employs TRBV6-5 and TRBJ2-7; 12 nucleotides align to TRBD2. Germline CDR1 MNHEY, CDR2 SVGAGI. This CDR3 has 14 amino acids. With 6 bases clipped from V and 5 bases from J, the junction kept 5 bases outside the gene matches. Here the CDR3 reads CASRASGRANEQYF. CDR3 DNA sequence: TGTGCCAGCAGGGCTAGCGGGAGGGCAAACGAGCAGTACTTC.

This clone appeared a single time. The chain recombines TRBV9 with TRBJ2-1, with D possibly TRBD1 on 6 matching bases. V lost 2 bases and J 7 bases, leaving 19 bases between the germline ends. The CDR3 covers 16 residues. Germline CDR1 reads SGDLS; CDR2 reads YYNGEE. The CDR3 region has the DNA TGTGCCAGCAGCGTCGTCCCGAAGGGGGTCGGGAATGAGCAGTTCTTC. It codes for CASSVVPKGVGNEQFF.

V is TRBV18 and J is TRBJ1-1; possibly TRBD1 for D (5 bases). The CDR3 length is 15 residues. The germline V gene has CDR1 KGHSH and CDR2 LQKENI. V lost 2 bases, J lost 4 bases, and 14 bases lay in between. The CDR3 nucleotides read TGTGCCAGCTCACCAAACTCCGGGGGGGGCACTGAAGCTTTCTTT. It encodes CASSPNSGGGTEAFF.

The chain joins TRBV20-1 to TRBJ1-1; 7 nucleotides agree with TRBD1. The germline CDR1 and CDR2 sequences are DFQATT and SNEGSKA (reference sequence). The CDR3 length is 11 residues. The junction had 4 bases not matched to a gene; V was cut back by 2 bases and J by 10 bases. The CDR3 protein is CSARRQGAAFF. CDR3 DNA sequence: TGCAGTGCTAGAAGACAGGGTGCAGCTTTCTTT.

This clone came up once. The chain combines TRBV19 with TRBJ1-2; a possible D gene is TRBD1 (6 bases). V lost 5 bases, J lost 6 bases, and 13 bases lay in between. This CDR3 spans 13 amino acids. The germline V gene encodes CDR1 LNHDA and CDR2 SQIVND (reference sequence). CDR3 sequence: CASSPDRYNGYTF. CDR3 nucleotide sequence: TGTGCCAGTAGTCCCGACAGGTACAATGGCTACACCTTC.

This sequence joins TRBV7-2 and TRBJ2-7; D may be TRBD1 or TRBD2 (5 bases each). This CDR3 is built from 13 residues. Germline CDR1 and CDR2: SGHTA and FQGNSA. The ends were cut back, 5 bases at V and 6 bases at J, with 14 bases in the middle. Written as DNA, the CDR3 is TGTGCCAGCAGCCCTTCAGGGAGAGGCGAGCAGTACTTC. Its protein is CASSPSGRGEQYF.

This chain joins TRBV29-1 and TRBJ2-2; 7 nucleotides agree with TRBD1. CDR3 length equals 14 residues. J gave up 1 base and V 4 bases, and 3 bases lay outside the gene matches. In germline, CDR1 is SQVTM, CDR2 ANQGSEA. The CDR3 sequence: CSVGRTGNTGELFF. DNA of the CDR3: TGCAGCGTTGGCCGGACAGGGAACACCGGGGAGCTGTTTTTT.

The chain carries TRBV7-2 and TRBJ2-3; TRBD2 matches 8 bases. The CDR3 extends over 15 amino acids. V shed 6 bases, J shed 4 bases, and the junction held 9 bases outside the gene matches. Germline CDR1 SGHTA, CDR2 FQGNSA. The CDR3 protein is CASRHSGVGSDTQYF. CDR3 DNA sequence: TGTGCCAGCAGACATAGCGGGGTGGGGTCAGATACGCAGTATTTT.

The rearrangement uses TRBV6-6 and TRBJ2-5; possible D gene TRBD1, 6 bases. The CDR3 is 14 residues long. Trimming took 6 bases from V and 0 from J, leaving 11 bases between them. Germline loops: CDR1 MNHNY, CDR2 SVGAGI (reference sequence). CDR3 in amino acids: CASRGGQYQETQYF. In nucleotides, the CDR3 is TGTGCCAGCAGAGGAGGACAGTACCAAGAGACCCAGTACTTC.

The V and J genes are TRBV30 and TRBJ1-2, with D perhaps matching TRBD1 (6 bases). The CDR3 consists of 15 residues. The V gene lost 8 bases and the J gene lost 5 bases, with 24 bases spanning the gap. Germline CDR1 reads GTSNPN; CDR2 reads SVGIG (reference sequence). The CDR3 spells CARGPREPRRYGYTF. The CDR3 coding sequence is TGTGCCCGGGGGCCCCGGGAGCCACGACGGTATGGCTACACCTTC.

This chain links TRBV30 with TRBJ2-1; D ambiguous. Per germline, CDR1 GTSNPN and CDR2 SVGIG (reference sequence). V shed 0 bases and J shed 2 bases, with 2 bases lying between them. This CDR3 spans 12 amino acids. CDR3 coding DNA: TGTGCCTGGAGTGTCCCCTACAATGAGCAGTTCTTC. Its translation is CAWSVPYNEQFF.

The gene calls are TRBV4-1 and TRBJ2-7; TRBD1 agrees at 10 bases. The V gene end was trimmed by 3 bases and the J gene end by 7 bases; junction bases not matched to a gene: 9. Germline V lookup: CDR1 MGHRA, CDR2 YSYEKL. The CDR3 is 15 amino acids. CDR3 sequence: CASSQTGTGVGEQYF. The CDR3 nucleotides read TGCGCCAGCAGCCAGACCGGGACAGGGGTAGGGGAGCAGTACTTC.

There are a few counts of this clone. V is TRBV4-3 and J is TRBJ2-7, with D possibly being TRBD1 or TRBD2 (5 bases each). The CDR3 length is 13 residues. Between the trimmed V and J ends, which lost 1 base and 6 bases, there was a span of 10 bases. Germline V CDR1 and CDR2: LGHNA, YSLEER. CDR3 DNA: TGCGCCAGCAGCCAAGTGACTGGGGGCGAGCAGTACTTC. It encodes CASSQVTGGEQYF.